This T cell receptor beta chain was sequenced for a study of beta chain features in type 1 diabetes. The germline V gene has CDR1 SGHRS and CDR2 YFSETQ. The V and J ends lost 0 bases and 1 base respectively, with 10 bases between them. There are 16 residues in the CDR3. Expressed TCRB transcripts were sequenced because the entire RNA isolate underwent reverse transcription. Sequencing used immunoSEQ multiplex PCR; TCRdb keeps in-frame clones, though not all of them. Here the sample spans roughly 300,000 clones, around 13% being singletons. Each of the sorted populations had a purity greater than 95%. This chain uses TRBV5-1 with TRBJ2-2; possibly TRBD1 for D (5 bases). This receptor was taken from a young man in good health. Sequencing was carried out using central memory CD4+ T cells from blood. CDR3 in amino acids: CASSLAIGQNTGELFF. CDR3 DNA sequence: TGCGCCAGCAGCTTGGCGATAGGACAGAACACCGGGGAGCTGTTTTTT. Supplemented by reference TRBV5-1 and TRBJ2-2, the full variable domain reads KAGVTQTPRYLIKTRGQQVTLSCSPISGHRSVSWYQQTPGQGLQFLFEYFSETQRNKGNFPGRFSGRQFSNSRSEMNVSTLELGDSALYLCASSLAIGQNTGELFFGEGSRLTVL.